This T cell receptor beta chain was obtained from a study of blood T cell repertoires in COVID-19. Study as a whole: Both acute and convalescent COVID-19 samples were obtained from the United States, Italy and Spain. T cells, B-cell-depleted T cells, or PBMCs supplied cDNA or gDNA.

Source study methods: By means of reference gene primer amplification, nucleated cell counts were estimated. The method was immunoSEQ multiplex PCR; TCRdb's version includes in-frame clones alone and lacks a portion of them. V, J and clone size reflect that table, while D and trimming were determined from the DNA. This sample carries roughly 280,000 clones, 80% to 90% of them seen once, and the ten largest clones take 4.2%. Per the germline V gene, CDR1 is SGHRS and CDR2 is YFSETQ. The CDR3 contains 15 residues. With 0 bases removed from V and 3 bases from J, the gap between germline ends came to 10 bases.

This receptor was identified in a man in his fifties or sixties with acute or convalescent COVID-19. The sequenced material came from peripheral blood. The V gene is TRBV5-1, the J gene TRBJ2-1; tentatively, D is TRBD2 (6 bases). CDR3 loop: CASSLAGTGYNEQFF. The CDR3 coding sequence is TGCGCCAGCAGCTTGGCCGGGACTGGCTACAATGAGCAGTTCTTC. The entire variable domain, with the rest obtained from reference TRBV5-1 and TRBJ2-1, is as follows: KAGVTQTPRYLIKTRGQQVTLSCSPISGHRSVSWYQQTPGQGLQFLFEYFSETQRNKGNFPGRFSGRQFSNSRSEMNVSTLELGDSALYLCASSLAGTGYNEQFFGPGTRLTVL.